This T cell receptor (beta chain) appears in the sequencing data of a study of CD8 T cells in Susac syndrome. Whole-study results and caveats: The study conceded that its TCR sequencing and HLA analysis involved relatively few individuals.

On this clonotype itself: What it binds is unknown.

The RNA input was 0.5 to 1 ug, and it was reverse transcribed with random hexamers. Using its own MiXCR run on the immunoSEQ multiplex PCR reads, TCRdb lists one record per CDR3 protein. The data show about 280,000 distinct CDR3 sequences, with about 85% seen just once and 0.11% held by the top ten. The source is a human donor with multiple sclerosis. The sample was CD8+ T cells from PBMCs.

The DNA for the CDR3 is TGTGCCAGCAAGTCTCGGCAGGGGGATGAAAAACTGTTTTTT. Protein product: CASKSRQGDEKLFF. The chain joins TRBV6-5 to TRBJ1-4; the match to TRBD1 covers 7 bases. Germline V CDR1 and CDR2: MNHEY, SVGAGI. CDR3 length: 14 residues. With 7 bases clipped from V and 6 bases from J, the junction kept 8 bases outside the gene matches.